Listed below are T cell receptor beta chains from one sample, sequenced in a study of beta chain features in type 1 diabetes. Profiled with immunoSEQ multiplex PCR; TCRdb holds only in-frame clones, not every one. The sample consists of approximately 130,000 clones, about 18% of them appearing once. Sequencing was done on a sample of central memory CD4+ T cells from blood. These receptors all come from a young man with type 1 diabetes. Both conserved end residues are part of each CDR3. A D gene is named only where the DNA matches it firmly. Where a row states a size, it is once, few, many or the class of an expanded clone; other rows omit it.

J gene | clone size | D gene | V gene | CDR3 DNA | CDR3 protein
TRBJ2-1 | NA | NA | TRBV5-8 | TGTGCCAGCAGCATATCTGAGCAGTTCTTC | CASSISEQFF
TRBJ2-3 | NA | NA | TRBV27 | TGTGCCAGCAGTCCTTCGGACGGCTACACAGATACGCAGTATTTT | CASSPSDGYTDTQYF
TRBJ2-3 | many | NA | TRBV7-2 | TGTGCCAGCAGCACCACAGATACGCAGTATTTT | CASSTTDTQYF
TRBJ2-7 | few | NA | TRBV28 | TGTGCCAGCAGTTCTGGGGGCGCCCGGGCCGAGCAGTACTTC | CASSSGGARAEQYF
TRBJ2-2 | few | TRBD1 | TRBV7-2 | TGTGCCAGCAGCCAGGGACAGGGCCGGGGGACCGGGGAGCTGTTTTTT | CASSQGQGRGTGELFF
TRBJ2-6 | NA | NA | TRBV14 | TGTGCCAGCAGCCAGTATCTGGCCTCTGGGGCCAACGTCCTGACTTTC | CASSQYLASGANVLTF
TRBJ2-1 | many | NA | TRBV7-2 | TGTGCCAGCAGCTTAGTAGCGGCTAACTACAATGAGCAGTTCTTC | CASSLVAANYNEQFF
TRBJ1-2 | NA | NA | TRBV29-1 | TGCAGCGTTGAAAGATCTTCAGGCGGCTACACCTTC | CSVERSSGGYTF
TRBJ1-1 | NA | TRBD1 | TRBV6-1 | TGTGCCAGCAGTACAGGGGAGAGAAGGAACACTGAAGCTTTCTTT | CASSTGERRNTEAFF
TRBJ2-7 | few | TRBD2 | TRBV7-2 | TGTGCCAGCAGCTTAAGGCATAGCGGGCCTTACGAGCAGTACTTC | CASSLRHSGPYEQYF
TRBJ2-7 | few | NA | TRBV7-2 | TGTGCCAGCAGCCTACGACAGGTCTACGAGCAGTACTTC | CASSLRQVYEQYF
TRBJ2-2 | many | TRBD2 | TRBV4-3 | TGCGCCAGCAGCCGCCTCCTAGCGGGGGGCACCGGGGAGCTGTTTTTT | CASSRLLAGGTGELFF
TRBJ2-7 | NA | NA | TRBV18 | TGTGCCAGCTCACCAAACCAGGGCAGGGCGAGCACCTACGAGCAGTACTTC | CASSPNQGRASTYEQYF
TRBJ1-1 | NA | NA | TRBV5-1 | TGCGCCAGCAGCTCCAGGGTTCAGAACACTGAAGCTTTCTTT | CASSSRVQNTEAFF
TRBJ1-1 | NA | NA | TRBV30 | TGTGCCTGGAGCAACAGGGAGGGGAAAGCTTTCTTT | CAWSNREGKAFF
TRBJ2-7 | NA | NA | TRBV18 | TGTGCCAGCTCACCTTCCGGTGACGAGCAGTACTTC | CASSPSGDEQYF
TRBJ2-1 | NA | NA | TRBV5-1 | TGCGCCAGCCGGAAGAACAATGAGCAGTTCTTC | CASRKNNEQFF
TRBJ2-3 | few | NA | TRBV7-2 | TGTGCCAGCAGCTTAAACGGGATGGGGACCGGGAATACGCAGTATTTT | CASSLNGMGTGNTQYF
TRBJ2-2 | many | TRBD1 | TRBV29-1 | TGCAGCGCGATCCGGGACAGTACCACCGGGGAGCTGTTTTTT | CSAIRDSTTGELFF
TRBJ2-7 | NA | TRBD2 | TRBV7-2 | TGTGCCAGCAGCCCTTCCGGGACTAGGTCCTACGAGCAGTACTTC | CASSPSGTRSYEQYF
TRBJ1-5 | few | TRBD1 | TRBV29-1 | TGCAGCGCCGTTGACAGGGCCGGCGATCAGCCCCAGCATTTT | CSAVDRAGDQPQHF
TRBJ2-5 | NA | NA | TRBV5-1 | TGCGCCAGCAGCTTGGCCGCGGGGCTTGAAGAGACCCAGTACTTC | CASSLAAGLEETQYF
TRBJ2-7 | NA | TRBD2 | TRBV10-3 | TGTGCCATCAGCCTCACTTCGGGACTAGCGGCGCCAGCATACTTC | CAISLTSGLAAPAYF
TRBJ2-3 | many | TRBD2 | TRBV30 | TGTGCCTGGAGTGTAAACGGGAGGAATACGCAGTATTTT | CAWSVNGRNTQYF
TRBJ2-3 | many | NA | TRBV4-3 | TGCGCCAGCAGCCAAGATCGTGCGCAAGATACGCAGTATTTT | CASSQDRAQDTQYF
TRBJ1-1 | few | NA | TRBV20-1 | TGCAGTGCTACGTCATCGGGAGCTTTCTTT | CSATSSGAFF
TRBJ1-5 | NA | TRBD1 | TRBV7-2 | TGTGCCAGCAGCCAACGGACAGGTCAGCCCCAGCATTTT | CASSQRTGQPQHF
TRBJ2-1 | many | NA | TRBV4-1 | TGCGCCAGCAGCCAGGGGAATACAGGGCAGCAGTTCTTC | CASSQGNTGQQFF
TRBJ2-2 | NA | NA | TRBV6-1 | TGTGCCAGCCTTGTAATCCCCGGGGAGCTGTTTTTT | CASLVIPGELFF
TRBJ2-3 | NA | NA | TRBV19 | TGTGCCAGTAAGGCGCAAGGCACAGATACGCAGTATTTT | CASKAQGTDTQYF
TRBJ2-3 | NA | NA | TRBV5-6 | TGTGCCAGCAGCTCCGGGACCAGCACAGATACGCAGTATTTT | CASSSGTSTDTQYF
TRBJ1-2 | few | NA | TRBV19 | TGTGCCAGTACCCCCGCCAGAAACTATGGCTACACCTTC | CASTPARNYGYTF
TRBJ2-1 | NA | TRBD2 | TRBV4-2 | TGTGCCAGCAGCCAAGGGACTAGCGGAGGCTACAATGAGCAGTTCTTC | CASSQGTSGGYNEQFF
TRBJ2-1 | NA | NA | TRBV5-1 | TGCGCCAGCAGCTTAGGAAACACCAACAATGAGCAGTTCTTC | CASSLGNTNNEQFF
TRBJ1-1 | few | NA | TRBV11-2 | TGTGCCAGCTCTCTGGGTTTCACTGAAGCTTTCTTT | CASSLGFTEAFF
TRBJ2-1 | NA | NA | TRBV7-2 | TGTGCCAGCAGCGTCCGACAGAGAGAATCCTACAATGAGCAGTTCTTC | CASSVRQRESYNEQFF
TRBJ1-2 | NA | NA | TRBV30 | TGTGCCTGGAGTGTACTATCAGTTAACTATGGCTACACCTTC | CAWSVLSVNYGYTF
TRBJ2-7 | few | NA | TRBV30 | TGTGCCTGGAGGACCGGGCCCTATGGCGACGAGCAGTACTTC | CAWRTGPYGDEQYF
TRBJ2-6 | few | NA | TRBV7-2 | TGTGCCAGCAGCTTAGATCAAGGGGGATCTTCAGGGGCCAACGTCCTGACTTTC | CASSLDQGGSSGANVLTF
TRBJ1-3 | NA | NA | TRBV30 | TGTGCCGGCTCGACTGGTTACTCTGGAAACACCATATATTTT | CAGSTGYSGNTIYF
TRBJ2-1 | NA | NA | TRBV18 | TGTGCCAGCTCACCGAGTAACAGAGACAATGAGCAGTTCTTC | CASSPSNRDNEQFF
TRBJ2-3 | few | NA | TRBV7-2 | TGTGCCAGCAGCTTAAACTACGCAGCAGATACGCAGTATTTT | CASSLNYAADTQYF
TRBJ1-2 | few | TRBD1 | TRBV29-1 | TGCAGCGTTGAGCTCCTAAGACAGGGAAACTATGGCTACACCTTC | CSVELLRQGNYGYTF
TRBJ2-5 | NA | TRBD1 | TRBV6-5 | TGTGCCATCAGTGACAGGGAAGAGACCCAGTACTTC | CAISDREETQYF
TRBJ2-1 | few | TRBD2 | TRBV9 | TGTGCCTCCGAGAAGCCGGGGGGGCACAATGAGCAGTTCTTC | CASEKPGGHNEQFF
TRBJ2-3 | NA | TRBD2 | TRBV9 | TGTGCCAGCAGCATCCTTTCGAGCGGGAGTGGAGATACGCAGTATTTT | CASSILSSGSGDTQYF
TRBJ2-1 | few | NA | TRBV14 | TGTGCCAGCTCGGCCCCGGGACTGTACAATGAGCAGTTCTTC | CASSAPGLYNEQFF
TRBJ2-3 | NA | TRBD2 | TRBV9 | TGTGCCAGCAGCGTAGCTGCGGGGGGTCGCACAGATACGCAGTATTTT | CASSVAAGGRTDTQYF